This TCR beta chain was documented in a study of spatial heterogeneity in lung cancer. On the study more broadly: In raw reads, more than eight appearances on average were recorded for each unique TCR and UMI combination. General observations from the study: At resection, ubiquitous expanded tumor TCRs appeared in blood more than at follow-up.

Unique molecular identifiers tagged every individual TCR cDNA molecule. TCRdb reprocessed the 5' RACE reads via MiXCR and lists one record per CDR3 protein. The data contain just under 95,000 distinct CDR3 sequences, approximately 12% of them singletons. This clonotype was picked up a small number of times. Its antigen is unidentified. CDR1 and CDR2 (germline): KGHSH, LQKENI. V was clipped by 3 bases and J by 4 bases, with 13 bases between them. This CDR3 region has 14 residues. Described time point: sample taken at primary tumor resection. Unsorted whole RNA of tumor, nontumor lung or frozen PBMC was sequenced. Patients with untreated early-stage non-small cell lung cancer, numbering around 71, were the donors.

V and J are TRBV18 and TRBJ2-7; maybe TRBD2 (6 bases). The receptor comes from a male donor with early-stage non-small cell lung cancer. The specimen comprised PBMCs, sampled at surgery. CDR3 nucleotide sequence: TGTGCCAGCTCACCCGCCGGTCGGGAGTACGAGCAGTACTTC. Translated: CASSPAGREYEQYF.